Below, 8 T cell receptor beta chains from the same sample are listed, as sequenced in a study of cytomegalovirus exposure and HLA in healthy donors. PCR primers comprised 60 Vbeta and 13 Jbeta primers. Assay: immunoSEQ multiplex PCR; the TCRdb copy retains only in-frame clones and omits some. The data hold under 200,000 clones, with less than 90% observed a single time. Specimen: PBMCs. The receptors derive from a man in his late teens or twenties in good health and CMV-seronegative.

The genes are TRBV7-2 and TRBJ2-7; D possibly corresponds to TRBD1 (5 bases). The germline gives CDR1 SGHTA, CDR2 FQGNSA. This CDR3 is built from 15 residues. V lost 0 bases and J lost 4, with 13 bases in between. As DNA, the CDR3 is TGTGCCAGCAGCTTAGCGCAGGGTCCCACATACGAGCAGTACTTC. Translation: CASSLAQGPTYEQYF.

This clone came up once. The genes are TRBV27 and TRBJ2-5, with a tentative D call TRBD2 (6 bases). The V gene's germline CDR1 is MNHEY and CDR2 SMNVEV (reference sequence). The V gene lost 3 bases and the J gene lost 0 bases, with 8 bases spanning the gap. The CDR3 sequence is 14 residues long. The CDR3 nucleotides read TGTGCCAGCAGTTTTAGGAGGGACCAAGAGACCCAGTACTTC. As protein: CASSFRRDQETQYF.

On this clone itself: Compared with germline, one end of the junction differs, possibly owing to a read error. The gene calls are TRBV27 and TRBJ2-2, with 9 bases matching TRBD2. The CDR3 extends over 14 amino acids. Looked up from germline, CDR1 is MNHEY and CDR2 is SMNVEV (reference sequence). The CDR3 reads CASKGLANTGELFF. The CDR3 DNA follows: TGTGCCAGCAAGGGACTAGCCAACACCGGGGAGTTGTTTTTT.

This clone was seen only once. The V gene is TRBV18, the J gene TRBJ2-1, with 12 bases that match TRBD2. Trimming at V came to 3 bases and at J to 16 bases, leaving 13 bases not matched to a gene. CDR1 and CDR2 from the germline V gene are KGHSH and LQKENI. This CDR3 has 15 amino acids. The CDR3 is CASSPGTSGLAAGFF. The CDR3 bases are TGTGCCAGCTCACCCGGGACTAGCGGGTTAGCTGCAGGATTCTTC.

This clone was counted once. This chain uses TRBV6-4 with TRBJ2-5; 10 nucleotides match TRBD2. With the DNA end fitting TRBJ2-7 better, the J assignment may be wrong. This CDR3 comprises 15 residues. Per germline, CDR1 MRHNA and CDR2 SNTAGT. CDR3 in DNA: TGTGCCAGCAGTCCCCAAGCGGGAGGGCCCTACGAGCAGTACTTC. Amino acid sequence: CASSPQAGGPYEQYF.

The chain recombines TRBV28 with TRBJ2-5; 9 positions match TRBD1. Unmatched junction bases numbered 15, after V lost 8 bases and J lost 2 bases. The CDR3 totals 17 residues. Germline lookup yields CDR1 MDHEN and CDR2 SYDVKM. The CDR3 DNA follows: TGTGCCAGCGGTACCTTCACTGGGACAGGGCCACAAGAGACCCAGTACTTC. Protein product: CASGTFTGTGPQETQYF.

V gene TRBV5-6 combines with J gene TRBJ2-3, with 10 bases fitting TRBD2. Trimming took 3 bases from V and 4 from J; bases not matched to a gene: 5. The germline CDR1 and CDR2 sequences are SGHDT and YYEEEE. The CDR3 extends over 15 amino acids. DNA of the CDR3: TGTGCCAGCAGCTGGGGGCTAGCGGGAGCAGATACGCAGTATTTT. Its translation is CASSWGLAGADTQYF.

This sequence joins TRBV28 and TRBJ1-5; possibly TRBD1 for D (5 bases). Germline V gene sequence: CDR1 MDHEN, CDR2 SYDVKM. Trimming pared 4 bases from V and 3 bases from J, leaving 10 bases between. CDR3 size: 14 residues. DNA of the CDR3: TGTGCCAGCAGTTCTTCCAGGGCCAATCAGCCCCAGCATTTT. Translating gives CASSSSRANQPQHF. Full variable domain (remainder filled in from reference TRBV28 and TRBJ1-5): DVKVTQSSRYLVKRTGEKVFLECVQDMDHENMFWYRQDPGLGLRLIYFSYDVKMKEKGDIPEGYSVSREKKERFSLILESASTNQTSMYLCASSSSRANQPQHFGDGTRLSIL.